Listed below are T cell receptor beta chains from one sample, sequenced in a study of cytomegalovirus exposure and HLA in healthy donors. This table comes from immunoSEQ multiplex PCR, and its TCRdb copy is limited to in-frame clones, with some not included. The table includes over 150,000 clones, around 80% detected once. Sequenced: PBMCs. The receptors were gathered from a woman aged 40-49 years in good health and CMV-seronegative. Both conserved end residues are part of each CDR3. Fields, in order: clone size, J gene, D gene, V gene, CDR3 DNA, CDR3 protein. D genes are given only for firm matches. Clone size is not always given. Where it is, it says once, few, many or a class for expanded clones.

clone size: .
J gene: TRBJ1-1
D gene: .
V gene: TRBV5-1
CDR3 DNA: TGCGCCAGCAGCTTGAGTGGCCTTGCGGGGACTGAAGCTTTCTTT
CDR3 protein: CASSLSGLAGTEAFF

clone size: .
J gene: TRBJ2-1
D gene: .
V gene: TRBV5-4
CDR3 DNA: TGTGCCAGCAGCTCGGAGAGGGGGAGGGCCGGGAATGAGCAGTTCTTC
CDR3 protein: CASSSERGRAGNEQFF

clone size: .
J gene: TRBJ1-1
D gene: .
V gene: TRBV11-2
CDR3 DNA: TGTGCCAGCAGCCTCTACAGGGTAGGCCATAGGGACACTGAAGCTTTCTTT
CDR3 protein: CASSLYRVGHRDTEAFF

clone size: .
J gene: TRBJ1-4
D gene: .
V gene: TRBV6-6
CDR3 DNA: TGTGCCAGCAGCCCCGGACAGCTTGGAAAACTGTTTTTT
CDR3 protein: CASSPGQLGKLFF

clone size: .
J gene: TRBJ1-1
D gene: .
V gene: TRBV30
CDR3 DNA: TGTGCCTGGAGTGTAGGCAGCGGAATCGAAGCTTTCTTT
CDR3 protein: CAWSVGSGIEAFF

clone size: .
J gene: TRBJ2-7
D gene: .
V gene: TRBV28
CDR3 DNA: TGTGCCAGCAGTTTATGGGGGCCGCGAAACAGGGAGTCCGTCGAGCAGTACTTC
CDR3 protein: CASSLWGPRNRESVEQYF

clone size: few
J gene: TRBJ1-4
D gene: TRBD1
V gene: TRBV5-6
CDR3 DNA: TGTGCCAGCAGCACTGGACAGGGAGGGGGACTAGAAAAACTGTTTTTT
CDR3 protein: CASSTGQGGGLEKLFF

clone size: .
J gene: TRBJ2-1
D gene: TRBD1
V gene: TRBV5-8
CDR3 DNA: TGTGCCAGCAGTTGGGACAGCCGGGATGAGCAGTTCTTC
CDR3 protein: CASSWDSRDEQFF

clone size: .
J gene: TRBJ2-5
D gene: .
V gene: TRBV10-3
CDR3 DNA: TGTGCCATAAACCCCTCGGGAGCCGAAGAGACCCAGTACTTC
CDR3 protein: CAINPSGAEETQYF

clone size: .
J gene: TRBJ2-1
D gene: TRBD1
V gene: TRBV28
CDR3 DNA: TGTGCCAGCTCCCAGGACAGGGGGTCTGATGAGCAGTTCTTC
CDR3 protein: CASSQDRGSDEQFF

clone size: .
J gene: TRBJ2-3
D gene: TRBD2
V gene: TRBV5-1
CDR3 DNA: TGCGCCAGCAGCCGGGACTACCTCACAGATACGCAGTATTTT
CDR3 protein: CASSRDYLTDTQYF

clone size: .
J gene: TRBJ2-7
D gene: .
V gene: TRBV6-5
CDR3 DNA: TGTGCCAGCAGTTACCCCGGCCGGGATTCCTACGAGCAGTACTTC
CDR3 protein: CASSYPGRDSYEQYF

clone size: once
J gene: TRBJ2-7
D gene: TRBD2
V gene: TRBV27
CDR3 DNA: TGTGCCAGCAGTCTAGCGGGAGTTTCCTACGAGCAGTACTTC
CDR3 protein: CASSLAGVSYEQYF

clone size: .
J gene: TRBJ2-5
D gene: TRBD1
V gene: TRBV7-7
CDR3 DNA: TGTGCTAGCAGCTTAGGGGACAGGATCATAGAGACCCAGTACTTC
CDR3 protein: CASSLGDRIIETQYF

clone size: .
J gene: TRBJ2-3
D gene: .
V gene: TRBV19
CDR3 DNA: TGTGCCAGTAGAACTGAGACGGCAGGTACGCAGTATTTT
CDR3 protein: CASRTETAGTQYF

clone size: once
J gene: TRBJ1-4
D gene: TRBD1
V gene: TRBV9
CDR3 DNA: TGTGCCAGCAGCCCCGAGACAGGGGGCTATGAAAAACTGTTTTTT
CDR3 protein: CASSPETGGYEKLFF

clone size: .
J gene: TRBJ1-5
D gene: .
V gene: TRBV7-9
CDR3 DNA: TGTGCCAGCAGCTTTGAGGGAAATCAGCCCCAGCATTTT
CDR3 protein: CASSFEGNQPQHF

clone size: .
J gene: TRBJ1-5
D gene: TRBD1
V gene: TRBV10-1
CDR3 DNA: TGCGCCAGCAGTTCTGGACAGGGCAATCAGCCCCAGCATTTT
CDR3 protein: CASSSGQGNQPQHF

clone size: .
J gene: TRBJ1-1
D gene: TRBD1
V gene: TRBV29-1
CDR3 DNA: TGCAGCACAGGGGGCAGAGACTTCACTGAAGCTTTCTTT
CDR3 protein: CSTGGRDFTEAFF

clone size: .
J gene: TRBJ2-1
D gene: .
V gene: TRBV28
CDR3 DNA: TGTGCCAGCAGCTTTCAGGGGCGAAATGAGCAGTTCTTC
CDR3 protein: CASSFQGRNEQFF

clone size: .
J gene: TRBJ2-7
D gene: .
V gene: TRBV10-1
CDR3 DNA: TGCGCCAGCAGTGGGGCATCCTACGAGCAGTACTTC
CDR3 protein: CASSGASYEQYF

clone size: .
J gene: TRBJ1-6
D gene: TRBD1
V gene: TRBV18
CDR3 DNA: TGTGCCAGCTCACCAGGGACAGGGGGCGATTCACCCCTCCACTTT
CDR3 protein: CASSPGTGGDSPLHF

clone size: .
J gene: TRBJ1-1
D gene: .
V gene: TRBV5-6
CDR3 DNA: TGTGCCAGCAGCTCCGACTTTCGGGCAGGGTCAAACACTGAAGCTTTCTTT
CDR3 protein: CASSSDFRAGSNTEAFF

clone size: .
J gene: TRBJ2-1
D gene: TRBD2
V gene: TRBV29-1
CDR3 DNA: TGCAGCGTACCAGGACTAGTCTATGAGCAGTTCTTC
CDR3 protein: CSVPGLVYEQFF

clone size: .
J gene: TRBJ1-5
D gene: .
V gene: TRBV28
CDR3 DNA: TGTGCCAGCAGTTTACGTCAGCCCCAGCATTTT
CDR3 protein: CASSLRQPQHF

clone size: once
J gene: TRBJ1-5
D gene: TRBD1
V gene: TRBV6-5
CDR3 DNA: TGTGCCAGCAACGAGAGGGGGCTAGATCAGCCCCAGCATTTT
CDR3 protein: CASNERGLDQPQHF

clone size: .
J gene: TRBJ1-1
D gene: TRBD1
V gene: TRBV28
CDR3 DNA: TGTGCCAGCAGTACAGGGGGCCTGAGGCACACTGAAGCTTTCTTT
CDR3 protein: CASSTGGLRHTEAFF

clone size: once
J gene: TRBJ2-5
D gene: .
V gene: TRBV2
CDR3 DNA: TGTGCCAGCACAGGGGAATACCTAGAGACCCAGTACTTC
CDR3 protein: CASTGEYLETQYF

clone size: .
J gene: TRBJ2-5
D gene: TRBD1
V gene: TRBV7-9
CDR3 DNA: TGTGCCAGCAGCGGAGGGACAGGGGGCGTGGAGACCCAGTACTTC
CDR3 protein: CASSGGTGGVETQYF

clone size: few
J gene: TRBJ2-1
D gene: .
V gene: TRBV20-1
CDR3 DNA: TGCAGTGTGCGGGATTTCGATGAGCAGTTCTTC
CDR3 protein: CSVRDFDEQFF

clone size: .
J gene: TRBJ2-7
D gene: .
V gene: TRBV11-3
CDR3 DNA: TGTGCCAGCAGCCCCGATGGCTCCGAGCAGTACTTC
CDR3 protein: CASSPDGSEQYF

clone size: .
J gene: TRBJ1-5
D gene: TRBD1
V gene: TRBV7-9
CDR3 DNA: TGTGCCAGCAGCTCCGGGGACAGGGAAGGATTTCGGCATTTT
CDR3 protein: CASSSGDREGFRHF

clone size: .
J gene: TRBJ1-5
D gene: TRBD1
V gene: TRBV6-1
CDR3 DNA: TGTGCCAGCAGTCGACAGGGGGAAAGGCAGCCCCAGCATTTT
CDR3 protein: CASSRQGERQPQHF

clone size: .
J gene: TRBJ2-7
D gene: .
V gene: TRBV6-1
CDR3 DNA: TGTGCCAGCAGTGCAAGAACAGGAAGCTCCTACGAGCAGTACTTC
CDR3 protein: CASSARTGSSYEQYF

clone size: .
J gene: TRBJ2-7
D gene: TRBD1
V gene: TRBV5-1
CDR3 DNA: TGCGCCAGCACCTCCGGGACAGGGGCTACCGAGCAGTACTTC
CDR3 protein: CASTSGTGATEQYF

clone size: .
J gene: TRBJ2-5
D gene: .
V gene: TRBV28
CDR3 DNA: TGTGCCAGCAGTAGCAGGGGCTTCAGGAACCAAGAGACCCAGTACTTC
CDR3 protein: CASSSRGFRNQETQYF

clone size: .
J gene: TRBJ1-2
D gene: .
V gene: TRBV5-1
CDR3 DNA: TGCGCCAGCAGCTCCGAAGTGGGGGCGAACTATGGCTACACCTTC
CDR3 protein: CASSSEVGANYGYTF

clone size: .
J gene: TRBJ1-2
D gene: TRBD1
V gene: TRBV7-9
CDR3 DNA: TGTGCCAGCAGTCCCACGTGGGACAGGGAGGGTGGCTACACCTTC
CDR3 protein: CASSPTWDREGGYTF

clone size: once
J gene: TRBJ1-1
D gene: .
V gene: TRBV7-8
CDR3 DNA: TGTGCCAGCAGCTTAGTCGCCCCAGGGGTGAACACTGAAGCTTTCTTT
CDR3 protein: CASSLVAPGVNTEAFF

clone size: .
J gene: TRBJ2-6
D gene: .
V gene: TRBV2
CDR3 DNA: TGTGCCAGCAGTGAACAGGGGTCTGCTGGGGCCAACGTCCTGACTTTC
CDR3 protein: CASSEQGSAGANVLTF

clone size: .
J gene: TRBJ1-3
D gene: .
V gene: TRBV28
CDR3 DNA: TGTGCCAGCAGTTCAGCGTCAGGGGTGGCCGGAAACACCATATATTTT
CDR3 protein: CASSSASGVAGNTIYF

clone size: .
J gene: TRBJ1-6
D gene: .
V gene: TRBV19
CDR3 DNA: TGTGCCAGTAGTAACGACCCGACAGCCCATAATTCACCCCTCCACTTT
CDR3 protein: CASSNDPTAHNSPLHF

clone size: .
J gene: TRBJ2-3
D gene: TRBD2
V gene: TRBV6-1
CDR3 DNA: TGTGCCAGCAGTGGTGATCTAGCGGGAGGGATCGGAGATACGCAGTATTTT
CDR3 protein: CASSGDLAGGIGDTQYF

clone size: .
J gene: TRBJ2-5
D gene: TRBD2
V gene: TRBV5-1
CDR3 DNA: TGCGCCAGCAGCTTGAGCGGGGGCCAAGAGACCCAGTACTTC
CDR3 protein: CASSLSGGQETQYF

clone size: .
J gene: TRBJ2-1
D gene: TRBD2
V gene: TRBV4-2
CDR3 DNA: TGTGCCAGCAGCCAAGATACTAGCGGGCCGTCAAGTGAGCAGTTCTTC
CDR3 protein: CASSQDTSGPSSEQFF

clone size: .
J gene: TRBJ2-6
D gene: TRBD1
V gene: TRBV6-6
CDR3 DNA: TGTGCCAGCAGTTGGACAGGGGATGGGGCCAACGTCCTGACTTTC
CDR3 protein: CASSWTGDGANVLTF

clone size: .
J gene: TRBJ1-2
D gene: TRBD1
V gene: TRBV5-4
CDR3 DNA: TGTGCCAGCAGCTTGGGGGGACAGGGTGGCTACACCTTC
CDR3 protein: CASSLGGQGGYTF

clone size: .
J gene: TRBJ1-4
D gene: .
V gene: TRBV6-5
CDR3 DNA: TGTGCCAGCAGACCTGGCCTTAATGAAAAACTGTTTTTT
CDR3 protein: CASRPGLNEKLFF

clone size: .
J gene: TRBJ2-7
D gene: TRBD2
V gene: TRBV5-1
CDR3 DNA: TGCGCCAGCAGCTCCAATAGCGGGAGGGCCAGTGACGAGCAGTACTTC
CDR3 protein: CASSSNSGRASDEQYF

clone size: .
J gene: TRBJ2-1
D gene: TRBD1
V gene: TRBV6-5
CDR3 DNA: TGTGCCAGCAGGGACAGGGGGAGCTCCTACAATGAGCAGTTCTTC
CDR3 protein: CASRDRGSSYNEQFF

clone size: .
J gene: TRBJ1-4
D gene: TRBD1
V gene: TRBV7-7
CDR3 DNA: TGTGCTAGCAGCTCGGGACAGGGGCGCCCATGGGAAAAACTGTTTTTT
CDR3 protein: CASSSGQGRPWEKLFF

clone size: .
J gene: TRBJ2-2
D gene: TRBD2
V gene: TRBV2
CDR3 DNA: TGTGCCAGCAGTGAAAGGGTAGCGGGGACCGGGGAGCTGTTTTTT
CDR3 protein: CASSERVAGTGELFF

clone size: .
J gene: TRBJ2-2
D gene: TRBD2
V gene: TRBV10-3
CDR3 DNA: TGTGCCATCACCCCGGGAGGTTCGAACACCGGGGAGCTGTTTTTT
CDR3 protein: CAITPGGSNTGELFF